The 10 T cell receptor beta chains listed next were all sequenced from one sample in a study of cytomegalovirus exposure and HLA in healthy donors. The PCR ran on 60 Vbeta and 13 Jbeta primers. Produced via immunoSEQ multiplex PCR; TCRdb's table is partial and in-frame only. The sample includes roughly 200,000 clones. Sequences were obtained from PBMCs. Every receptor here comes from a girl aged 2-10 years in good health and CMV-seropositive.

The chain employs TRBV11-2 and TRBJ1-4; D ambiguous. Germline assignment: CDR1 SGHAT and CDR2 FQNNGV. Trimming took off 5 bases at V and 5 bases at J, with 12 bases between the two ends. This CDR3 comprises 14 residues. The CDR3 DNA is TGTGCCAGCAGCACCCGGGTTACGAATGAAAAACTGTTTTTT. Translating it yields CASSTRVTNEKLFF.

The chain joins TRBV6-1 to TRBJ2-5, with D possibly being TRBD2 (6 bases). The CDR3 runs 15 residues. CDR1 and CDR2 (germline): MNHNS, SASEGT. V lost 6 bases to trimming and J lost 0 bases, with 14 bases between them. DNA for the CDR3: TGTGCCAGCAGCCGACAGTGGGGGGACCAAGAGACCCAGTACTTC. Protein sequence: CASSRQWGDQETQYF.

V gene TRBV10-1 combines with J gene TRBJ2-3, with 7 bases that match TRBD1. The CDR3 is 20 amino acids. Trimming took 3 bases from V and 2 from J; bases not matched to a gene: 20. Looked up from germline, CDR1 is WNHNN and CDR2 is SYGVQD (reference sequence). CDR3 DNA sequence: TGCGCCAGCAGTGAACCCCAGACAGGGTGGACACCTCACGACACAGATACGCAGTATTTT. Its protein is CASSEPQTGWTPHDTDTQYF.

The V gene is TRBV6-4, the J gene TRBJ1-2; weak D call: TRBD1 (5 bases). V was pared by 0 bases and J by 8 bases, with 10 bases between. The germline gives CDR1 MRHNA, CDR2 SNTAGT. CDR3 size: 13 residues. This chain's CDR3 is CASSDSPGYGYTF. The CDR3 nucleotides are TGTGCCAGCAGTGACTCGCCAGGGTACGGCTACACCTTC.

V and J are TRBV5-4 and TRBJ2-7; possibly TRBD1 for D (6 bases). Deletions cut 0 bases from V and 3 bases from J, with 13 bases between. This CDR3 is 15 amino acids long. Germline V gene data show CDR1 as SGHNT and CDR2 as YYREEE (reference sequence). CDR3 DNA: TGTGCCAGCAGCTTGGCCCAGGGGTCGGGCTACGAGCAGTACTTC. This translates into CASSLAQGSGYEQYF. The full variable domain, its missing parts supplied by reference TRBV5-4 and TRBJ2-7, is ETGVTQSPTHLIKTRGQQVTLRCSSQSGHNTVSWYQQALGQGPQFIFQYYREEENGRGNFPPRFSGLQFPNYSSELNVNALELDDSALYLCASSLAQGSGYEQYFGPGTRLTVT.

V gene TRBV9 combines with J gene TRBJ2-6; no reliable D call. The CDR3 covers 17 residues. The germline V gene encodes CDR1 SGDLS and CDR2 YYNGEE. The V end was cut by 1 base, the J end by 0 bases, with 11 bases between. The CDR3 region is CASSVTNSHSGANVLTF. CDR3 coding DNA: TGTGCCAGCAGCGTAACCAACAGTCACTCTGGGGCCAACGTCCTGACTTTC.

The rearrangement joins TRBV28 to TRBJ2-1; a weak D match, TRBD2 (6 bases). The CDR3 spans 15 residues. Trimming stripped 3 bases from V and 4 bases from J, with 13 bases between. The germline V gene has CDR1 MDHEN and CDR2 SYDVKM. This CDR3 is CASSFEGRLYNEQFF. As DNA, the CDR3 is TGTGCCAGCAGTTTCGAAGGGAGGTTATACAATGAGCAGTTCTTC.

This chain joins TRBV6-1 and TRBJ2-5; D possibly corresponds to TRBD2 (5 bases). This CDR3 contains 15 residues. V dropped 1 base and J dropped 0 bases, with 9 bases sitting between them. Germline lookup yields CDR1 MNHNS and CDR2 SASEGT. The CDR3 sequence: CASSEGRRYQETQYF. CDR3 DNA sequence: TGTGCCAGCAGTGAAGGACGGAGGTACCAAGAGACCCAGTACTTC.

The V gene is TRBV5-1, the J gene TRBJ2-7; 8 nucleotides line up with TRBD1. J lost 2 bases, V lost 0 bases, and 7 bases had no gene match. Per germline, CDR1 SGHRS and CDR2 YFSETQ. The CDR3 spans 16 residues. The CDR3 here is CASSLGRDRQTYEQYF. The DNA for the CDR3 is TGCGCCAGCAGCTTGGGGCGGGACAGGCAAACCTACGAGCAGTACTTC.

The chain recombines TRBV10-3 with TRBJ2-5; 10 positions match TRBD1. Trimming removed 8 bases from V and 4 bases from J; junction bases left unmatched: 4. Germline CDR1 reads ENHRY; CDR2 reads SYGVKD. There are 13 residues in the CDR3. CDR3 residues: CAIGGDRGETQYF. The CDR3 region has the DNA TGTGCCATCGGGGGGGACAGGGGAGAGACCCAGTACTTC.